This TCR beta chain is from a study of T cell responses to AZD1222 COVID-19 vaccine. General study results and limits: Sampling that yielded the repertoires occurred only after the peak T cell response.

Method: immunoSEQ multiplex PCR; TCRdb's copy keeps in-frame clones and lacks some. The repertoire holds about 180,000 clones, with roughly 94% as singletons. Of note for this clone: Its antigen remains unidentified.

This CDR3 has 16 amino acids. Looked up from germline, CDR1 is SQVTM and CDR2 is ANQGSEA. The trim removed 1 base at V and 3 bases at J, leaving 6 bases unmatched. The receptor was isolated from an adult who received the AZD1222 COVID-19 vaccine. Specimen: peripheral blood, collected 28 days after the second AZD1222 dose. The chain employs TRBV29-1 and TRBJ2-3; 11 bases agree with TRBD2. CDR3 region: CSVEVPGLAATDTQYF. CDR3 bases: TGCAGCGTTGAAGTTCCGGGACTAGCGGCTACAGATACGCAGTATTTT.